This T cell receptor beta chain was profiled in a study of shared clonotypes between healthy human individuals. Assay used: immunoSEQ multiplex PCR; TCRdb lists only in-frame clones, some missing. The sample carries 400,000 to 500,000 clones, roughly four fifths recorded once. The sequenced sample consisted of PBMCs. The receptor was derived from a woman aged 40 to 50 in good health. Some clones in this sample may be carry-over from other donors' samples.

The CDR3 here is CASSQDGGTGSYGYTF. DNA of the CDR3: TGTGCCAGCAGCCAAGATGGGGGGACAGGGAGCTATGGCTACACCTTC. The chain has TRBV11-2 and TRBJ1-2; 9 nucleotides align to TRBD1. The CDR3 contains 16 residues. The V segment lost 5 bases and the J segment 4 bases; nucleotides outside the gene matches: 11. Germline V CDR1 and CDR2: SGHAT, FQNNGV. Full variable domain (outside the CDR3, taken from reference TRBV11-2 and TRBJ1-2): EAGVAQSPRYKIIEKRQSVAFWCNPISGHATLYWYQQILGQGPKLLIQFQNNGVVDDSQLPKDRFSAERLKGVDSTLKIQPAKLEDSAVYLCASSQDGGTGSYGYTFGSGTRLTVV.